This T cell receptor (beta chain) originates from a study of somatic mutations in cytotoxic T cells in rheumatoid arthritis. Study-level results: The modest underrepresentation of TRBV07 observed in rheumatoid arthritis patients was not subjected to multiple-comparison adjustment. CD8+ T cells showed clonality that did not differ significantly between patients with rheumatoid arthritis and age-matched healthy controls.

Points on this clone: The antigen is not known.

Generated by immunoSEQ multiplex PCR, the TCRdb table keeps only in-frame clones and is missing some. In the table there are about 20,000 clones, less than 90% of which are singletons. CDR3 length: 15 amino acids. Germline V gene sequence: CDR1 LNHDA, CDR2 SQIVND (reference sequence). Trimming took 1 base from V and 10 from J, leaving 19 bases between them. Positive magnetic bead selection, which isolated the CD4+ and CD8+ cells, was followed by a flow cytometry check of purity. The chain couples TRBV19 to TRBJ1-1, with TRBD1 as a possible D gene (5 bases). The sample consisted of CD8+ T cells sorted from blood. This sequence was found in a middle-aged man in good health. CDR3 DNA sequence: TGTGCCAGTAGTATAGTCGTCGGGGACGGGGGAGGAGCTTTCTTT. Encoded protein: CASSIVVGDGGGAFF.